These 13 T cell receptor beta chains came from one sample sequenced in a study of cytomegalovirus exposure and HLA in healthy donors. It was with 60 Vbeta and 13 Jbeta primers that the PCR ran. The data were produced by immunoSEQ multiplex PCR, yet TCRdb's version contains in-frame clones alone and is incomplete. Of more than 45,000 clones listed, roughly four fifths are singletons. Sequencing used PBMCs. The receptors originated from a man aged 25-40 years in good health and CMV-seronegative.

This sequence joins TRBV11-1 and TRBJ2-3, with 8 bases fitting TRBD2. The germline V gene encodes CDR1 SGHAT and CDR2 FQDESV (reference sequence). The trim removed 5 bases at V and 1 base at J, leaving 5 bases unmatched. The CDR3 loop spans 15 amino acids. CDR3 sequence reads: CASSPIGGGTDTQYF. CDR3 coding DNA: TGTGCCAGCAGCCCGATCGGGGGGGGCACAGATACGCAGTATTTT.

V and J are TRBV7-2 and TRBJ2-3, with D maybe TRBD2 (7 bases). The germline V and J ends were trimmed by 1 base and 0 bases, with 14 bases remaining between them. The CDR3 loop spans 17 amino acids. CDR1 is SGHTA and CDR2 is FQGNSA in the germline V gene. CDR3 coding DNA: TGTGCCAGCAGCTTAGTAGGGGGGGCAACTAGCACAGATACGCAGTATTTT. This codes for CASSLVGGATSTDTQYF.

V is TRBV9 and J is TRBJ1-5; D may be TRBD1 (5 bases). The CDR3 has 13 residues. CDR1 SGDLS and CDR2 YYNGEE come from the germline V gene. Between the trimmed V and J ends, which lost 7 bases and 7 bases, there was a span of 15 bases. DNA for the CDR3: TGTGCCAGCGGCCCCGGGGGTGACCAGCCCCAGCATTTT. Translated, it gives CASGPGGDQPQHF. Full variable domain (rest looked up from reference TRBV9 and TRBJ1-5): DSGVTQTPKHLITATGQRVTLRCSPRSGDLSVYWYQQSLDQGLQFLIQYYNGEERAKGNILERFSAQQFPDLHSELNLSSLELGDSALYFCASGPGGDQPQHFGDGTRLSIL.

This clone has just a few counts. The rearrangement links TRBV7-8 to TRBJ2-5; TRBD2 matches at 11 bases. The length of the CDR3 is 14 residues. CDR1 and CDR2 (germline): SGHVS, FQNEAQ. J was trimmed by 5 bases and V by 5 bases; bases with no gene match: 4. CDR3 DNA: TGTGCCAGCAGCGTTAGCGGGAGGGAGGAGACCCAGTACTTC. As protein: CASSVSGREETQYF.

The V call is TRBV19, the J call TRBJ1-1; TRBD1 aligns across 9 bases. The germline V gene has CDR1 LNHDA and CDR2 SQIVND (reference sequence). After removal of 5 bases from V and 5 bases from J, the junction contained 6 bases not matched to a gene. This CDR3 comprises 14 residues. The CDR3: CASSSDRGRTEAFF. Written as DNA, the CDR3 is TGTGCCAGTAGTTCGGACAGGGGCCGGACTGAAGCTTTCTTT.

The chain uses TRBV28 and TRBJ1-4, with a tentative D call TRBD1 (5 bases). Trimming took off 5 bases at V and 7 bases at J, with 17 bases between the two ends. Germline V gene lookup returns CDR1 MDHEN and CDR2 SYDVKM. The length of the CDR3 is 15 residues. Written as DNA, the CDR3 is TGTGCCAGCAGTAGCCCCAGGGCGCCTACTGAAAAACTGTTTTTT. Translation gives CASSSPRAPTEKLFF.

V usage is TRBV6-1 and J usage is TRBJ1-2, with 7 bases lining up with TRBD1. CDR1 is MNHNS and CDR2 is SASEGT in the germline V gene. The CDR3 sequence is 14 residues long. J lost 5 bases, V lost 3 bases, and 6 bases had no gene match. The CDR3 DNA follows: TGTGCCAGCAGTGACCGGGACAGAGATTATGGCTACACCTTC. Encoded protein: CASSDRDRDYGYTF.

This chain links TRBV5-1 with TRBJ1-2; the D gene is possibly TRBD1 (6 bases). Per germline, CDR1 SGHRS and CDR2 YFSETQ. The ends were cut back, 4 bases at V and 6 bases at J, with 16 bases in the middle. This CDR3 has 14 residues. In nucleotides, the CDR3 is TGCGCCAGCAGCCAGGACAGACCTATGAATGGCTACACCTTC. This translates into CASSQDRPMNGYTF.

The chain couples TRBV7-2 to TRBJ2-2; the match to TRBD1 covers 9 bases. CDR1 and CDR2 (germline): SGHTA, FQGNSA. The CDR3 consists of 16 residues. V trimming: 2 bases; J trimming: 1 base; junction bases outside the gene matches: 2. The CDR3 DNA sequence: TGTGCCAGCAGCTTAACAGGGGGCCAGAACACCGGGGAGCTGTTTTTT. It translates to CASSLTGGQNTGELFF.

This chain uses TRBV27 with TRBJ2-1; 7 positions match TRBD2. Germline lookup yields CDR1 MNHEY and CDR2 SMNVEV (reference sequence). This CDR3 is 18 amino acids long. The ends lost 2 bases at V and 7 bases at J; junction bases unmatched: 17. CDR3 DNA sequence: TGTGCCAGCAGTTTAAAGCCCCGCGGGCTAGCGGTGGGGAATGAGCAGTTCTTC. Translating it yields CASSLKPRGLAVGNEQFF.

The table lists this clone with a few counts. The CDR3 sequence: CASSLAGSEAFF. The CDR3 DNA is TGTGCCAGCAGCTTGGCAGGGTCTGAAGCTTTCTTT. V gene TRBV5-6 combines with J gene TRBJ1-1; D possibly corresponds to TRBD1 (5 bases). Between the trimmed V and J ends, which lost 0 bases and 6 bases, there was a span of 6 bases. Germline V gene lookup returns CDR1 SGHDT and CDR2 YYEEEE. The CDR3 covers 12 residues.

The chain is built from TRBV5-1 and TRBJ1-3; D remains unclear. This CDR3 spans 14 amino acids. V was shortened by 0 bases and J by 0 bases, with 4 bases between the two germline ends. Germline V gene sequence: CDR1 SGHRS, CDR2 YFSETQ. CDR3 sequence (DNA): TGCGCCAGCAGCTTGGGAGTCTCTGGAAACACCATATATTTT. Translating it yields CASSLGVSGNTIYF.

The chain recombines TRBV10-2 with TRBJ2-4; a possible D gene is TRBD1 (6 bases). From germline, CDR1 is WSHSY and CDR2 SAAADI. V was pared by 2 bases and J by 5 bases, with 10 bases between. The CDR3 loop spans 14 amino acids. The CDR3 DNA is TGCGCCAGCAGTGAGCAGGGGCCTCAAAACATTCAGTACTTC. Protein sequence: CASSEQGPQNIQYF.